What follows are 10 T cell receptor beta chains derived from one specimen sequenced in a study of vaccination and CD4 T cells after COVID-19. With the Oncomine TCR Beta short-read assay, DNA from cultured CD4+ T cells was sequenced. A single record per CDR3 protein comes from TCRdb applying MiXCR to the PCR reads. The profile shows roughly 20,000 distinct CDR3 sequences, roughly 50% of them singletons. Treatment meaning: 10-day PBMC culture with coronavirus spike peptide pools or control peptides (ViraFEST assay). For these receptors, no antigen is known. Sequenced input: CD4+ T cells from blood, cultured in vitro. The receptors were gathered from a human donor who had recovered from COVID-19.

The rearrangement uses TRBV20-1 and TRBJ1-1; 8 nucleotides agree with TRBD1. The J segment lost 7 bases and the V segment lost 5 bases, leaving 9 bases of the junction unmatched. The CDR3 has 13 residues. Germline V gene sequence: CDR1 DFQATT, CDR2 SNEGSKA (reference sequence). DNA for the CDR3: TGCAGTGCTCGCCGGGACAGGACTATTGAAGCTTTCTTT. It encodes CSARRDRTIEAFF.

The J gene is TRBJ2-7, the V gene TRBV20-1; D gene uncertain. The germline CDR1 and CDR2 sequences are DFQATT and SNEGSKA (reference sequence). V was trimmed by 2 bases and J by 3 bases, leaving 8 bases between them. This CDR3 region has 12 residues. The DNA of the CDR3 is TGCAGTGCTAGAAGAGGAGTCTACGAGCAGTACTTC. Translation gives CSARRGVYEQYF.

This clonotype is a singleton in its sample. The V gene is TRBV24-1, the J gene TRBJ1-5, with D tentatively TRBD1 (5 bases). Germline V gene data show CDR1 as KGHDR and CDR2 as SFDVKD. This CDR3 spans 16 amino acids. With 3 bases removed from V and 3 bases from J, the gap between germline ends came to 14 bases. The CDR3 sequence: CATSDPRGPLNQPQHF. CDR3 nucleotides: TGTGCCACCAGTGATCCAAGGGGACCCCTCAATCAGCCCCAGCATTTT.

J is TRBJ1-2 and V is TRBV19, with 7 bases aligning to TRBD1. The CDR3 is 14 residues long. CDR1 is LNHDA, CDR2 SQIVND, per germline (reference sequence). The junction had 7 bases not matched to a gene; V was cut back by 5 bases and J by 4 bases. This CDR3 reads CASSLGQEGYGYTF. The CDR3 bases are TGTGCCAGTAGTCTAGGACAGGAAGGCTATGGCTACACCTTC.

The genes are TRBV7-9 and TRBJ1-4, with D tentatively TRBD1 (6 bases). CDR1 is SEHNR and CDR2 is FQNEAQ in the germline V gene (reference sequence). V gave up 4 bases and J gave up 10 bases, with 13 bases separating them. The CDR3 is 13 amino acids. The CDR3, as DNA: TGTGCCAGCAGCTACATACAGGGTCGAAAACTGTTTTTT. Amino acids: CASSYIQGRKLFF.

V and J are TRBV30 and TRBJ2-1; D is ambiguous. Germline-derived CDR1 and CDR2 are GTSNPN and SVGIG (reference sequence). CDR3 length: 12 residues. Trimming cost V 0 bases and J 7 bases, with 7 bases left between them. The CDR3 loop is CAWSVQANEQFF. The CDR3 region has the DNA TGTGCCTGGAGTGTACAAGCAAATGAGCAGTTCTTC.

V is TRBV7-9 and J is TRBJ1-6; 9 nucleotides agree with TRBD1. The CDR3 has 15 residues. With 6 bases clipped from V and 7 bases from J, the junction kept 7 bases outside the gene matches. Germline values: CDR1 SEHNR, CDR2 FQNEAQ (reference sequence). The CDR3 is CASRTDRGNNSPLHF. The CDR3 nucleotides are TGTGCCAGCAGAACGGACAGGGGAAACAATTCACCCCTCCACTTT.

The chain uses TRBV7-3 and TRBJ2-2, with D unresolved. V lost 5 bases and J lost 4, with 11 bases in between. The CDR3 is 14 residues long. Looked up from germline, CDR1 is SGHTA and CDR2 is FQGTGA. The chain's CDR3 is CASSAVVSTGELFF. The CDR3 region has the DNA TGTGCCAGCAGCGCAGTAGTTAGCACCGGGGAGCTGTTTTTT.

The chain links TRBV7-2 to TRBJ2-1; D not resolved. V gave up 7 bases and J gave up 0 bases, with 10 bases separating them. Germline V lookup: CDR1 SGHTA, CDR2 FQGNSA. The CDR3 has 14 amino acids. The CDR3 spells CASTLGLSYNEQFF. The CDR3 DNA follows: TGTGCCAGCACCTTGGGCCTCTCCTACAATGAGCAGTTCTTC. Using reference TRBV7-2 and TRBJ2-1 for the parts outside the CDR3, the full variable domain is GAGVSQSPSNKVTEKGKDVELRCDPISGHTALYWYRQSLGQGLEFLIYFQGNSAPDKSGLPSDRFSAERTGGSVSTLTIQRTQQEDSAVYLCASTLGLSYNEQFFGPGTRLTVL.

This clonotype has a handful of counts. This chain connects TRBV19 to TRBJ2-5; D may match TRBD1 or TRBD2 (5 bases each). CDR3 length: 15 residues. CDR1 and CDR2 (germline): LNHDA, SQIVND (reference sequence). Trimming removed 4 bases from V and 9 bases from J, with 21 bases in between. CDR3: CASSRTGTPTVAQYF. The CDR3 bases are TGTGCCAGTAGTAGGACCGGGACCCCCACTGTGGCCCAGTACTTC. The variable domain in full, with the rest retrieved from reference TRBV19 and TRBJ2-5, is DGGITQSPKYLFRKEGQNVTLSCEQNLNHDAMYWYRQDPGQGLRLIYYSQIVNDFQKGDIAEGYSVSREKKESFPLTVTSAQKNPTAFYLCASSRTGTPTVAQYFGPGTRLLVL.